The entry below gives a single T cell receptor (beta chain) sequence along with its context. The antigen is not known. The record originates from a study of OX40 agonist ivuxolimab in advanced cancers. Study overall: People who had prior anti-PD-1, anti-PD-L1 or anti-CTLA-4 therapy could take part, and about 40% had some. Three patients, one with hepatocellular carcinoma and two with cutaneous melanoma, responded partially.

Regarding the study as a whole: The CD4+ and CD8+ T cells in the blood had expanded clonally by week 6 at 0.1 to 3.0 mg/kg.

Only in-frame clones appear in the TCRdb table, and some are missing; sequencing was by immunoSEQ multiplex PCR. The repertoire holds tens of thousands of clones, with about 90% as singletons. The sequencing here drew on CD4+ or CD8+ T cells sorted from blood, taken in a trial of the OX40 agonist ivuxolimab. The sequence was collected from an adult with an advanced solid tumor such as melanoma, head and neck, liver or kidney cancer.

CDR3 sequence: CAWKPGPREKLFF. The CDR3 coding sequence is TGTGCCTGGAAACCCGGGCCAAGGGAAAAACTGTTTTTT. The rearrangement uses TRBV30 and TRBJ1-4; D is ambiguous. Germline V lookup: CDR1 GTSNPN, CDR2 SVGIG (reference sequence). Trimming removed 4 bases from V and 8 bases from J, with 14 bases in between. The CDR3 is 13 amino acids.